Shown below are 3 T cell receptor beta chains from a single sample sequenced in a study of beta chain features in type 1 diabetes. cDNA synthesis used the whole RNA isolate, giving expressed TCRB sequences. Clones were read by immunoSEQ multiplex PCR, and TCRdb kept only the in-frame ones, dropping some. The sample lists 640,000 or so clones, roughly 13% occurring once. These receptors have no identified antigens. Study conclusions and caveats: Among patients with Type 1 diabetes, TCRB CDR3s were moderately but significantly shorter in every one of the four CD4+ subsets.

The sequencing sample was made of naive CD4+ T cells from blood. These receptors were obtained from a man younger than 35 with type 1 diabetes.

The chain combines TRBV19 with TRBJ2-7; 8 bases match TRBD2. The germline V gene has CDR1 LNHDA and CDR2 SQIVND (reference sequence). J was trimmed by 4 bases and V by 4 bases; bases with no gene match: 6. The CDR3 runs 14 residues. Written as DNA, the CDR3 is TGTGCCAGTAGTACAAGCGGGGGAACTTACGAGCAGTACTTC. This translates into CASSTSGGTYEQYF.

The chain employs TRBV4-3 and TRBJ2-1, with D perhaps matching TRBD2 (7 bases). Deletions cut 1 base from V and 2 bases from J, with 15 bases between. The CDR3 spans 17 residues. Looked up from germline, CDR1 is LGHNA and CDR2 is YSLEER. The CDR3 loop is CASSQVLGGGTYNEQFF. DNA of the CDR3: TGCGCCAGCAGCCAAGTACTCGGCGGGGGCACCTACAATGAGCAGTTCTTC.

This clone was counted a few times. This chain connects TRBV6-1 to TRBJ2-5; a weak D match, TRBD1 (6 bases). The length of the CDR3 is 15 residues. Germline-derived CDR1 and CDR2 are MNHNS and SASEGT. The germline V and J ends were trimmed by 5 bases and 1 base, with 14 bases remaining between them. The CDR3 bases are TGTGCCAGCAGTTCGTCCCGGGACACCCAAGAGACCCAGTACTTC. Translated, it gives CASSSSRDTQETQYF.